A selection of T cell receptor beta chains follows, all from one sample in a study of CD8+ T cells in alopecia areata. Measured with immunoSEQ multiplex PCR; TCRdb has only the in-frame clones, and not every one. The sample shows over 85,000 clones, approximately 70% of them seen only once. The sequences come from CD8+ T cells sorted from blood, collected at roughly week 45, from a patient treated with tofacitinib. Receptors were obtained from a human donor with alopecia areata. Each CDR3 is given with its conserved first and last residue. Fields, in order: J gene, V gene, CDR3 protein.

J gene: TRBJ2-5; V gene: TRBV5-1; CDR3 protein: CASNHKGGRETQYF
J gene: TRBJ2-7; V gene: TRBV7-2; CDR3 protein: CASSWDPAKEQYF
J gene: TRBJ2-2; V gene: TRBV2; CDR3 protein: CASQDSISNTGELFF
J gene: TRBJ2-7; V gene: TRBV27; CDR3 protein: CASSKGKQGVYEQYF
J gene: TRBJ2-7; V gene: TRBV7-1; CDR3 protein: CASSLGAYEQYF
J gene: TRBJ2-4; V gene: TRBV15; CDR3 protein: CATSRSPGQKGPNIQYF
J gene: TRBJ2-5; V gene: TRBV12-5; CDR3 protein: CASGLGSESQYF
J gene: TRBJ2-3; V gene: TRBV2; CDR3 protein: CASSPGVSTITDTQYF
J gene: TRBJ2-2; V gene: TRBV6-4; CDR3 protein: CASQASADTGELFF
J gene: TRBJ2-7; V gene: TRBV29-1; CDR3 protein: CSVAGTGRDEQYF
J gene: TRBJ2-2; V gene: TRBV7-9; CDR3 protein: CASRPGPPDTGELFF
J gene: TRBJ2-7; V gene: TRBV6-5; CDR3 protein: CASSYRGKIYEQYF
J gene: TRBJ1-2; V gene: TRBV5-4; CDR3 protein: CASSLARDSTYGYTF
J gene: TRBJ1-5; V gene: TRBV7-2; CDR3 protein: CASSDQSRPLNQPQHF
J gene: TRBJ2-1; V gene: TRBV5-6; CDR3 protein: CASSYISGGLVEQFF
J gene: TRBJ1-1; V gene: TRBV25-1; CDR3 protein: CASSHEQGGTEAFF
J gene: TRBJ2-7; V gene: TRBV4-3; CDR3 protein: CASSQDREGAYEQYF
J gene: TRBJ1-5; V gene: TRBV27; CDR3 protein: CASSPDFYSNQPQHF
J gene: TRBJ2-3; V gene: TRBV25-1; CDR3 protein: CASSEGLAGGDTQYF
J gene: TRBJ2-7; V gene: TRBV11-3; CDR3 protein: CASSETGSYEQYF
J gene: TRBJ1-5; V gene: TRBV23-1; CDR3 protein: CASSQYLSIISNQPQHF
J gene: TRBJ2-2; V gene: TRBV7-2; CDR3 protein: CASSLVPGLAATGELFF